The clone carrying this T cell receptor beta chain was detected ten times or more. The data are from a study of T-cell memory formation after mild COVID-19. Germline CDR1 SGHTA, CDR2 FQGNSA. V lost 4 bases and J lost 7, with 2 bases in between. The CDR3 is 11 residues long. MiXCR was run by TCRdb on the 5' RACE reads, yielding one entry per CDR3 protein. The sample lists a few hundred thousand distinct CDR3 sequences, around 15% occurring once. Sample: PBMCs or a T cell subset sorted from them (not recorded which). The J gene is TRBJ1-6, the V gene TRBV7-2, with D uncertain. The receptor was isolated from a man between 18 and 29 years old who had mild COVID-19 (a few samples of this study predate the infection). Cell type and time point are not known. The CDR3 here is CASSSNSPLHF. CDR3 nucleotides: TGTGCCAGCAGCTCGAATTCACCCCTCCACTTT.